This T cell receptor beta chain emerged from a study of PD-1 blockade in mismatch repair-deficient tumors. Germline lookup yields CDR1 MNHEY and CDR2 SVGAGI. Trimming left V 7 bases short and J 0 bases short, with 15 bases between. This CDR3 has 15 amino acids. All patients were mismatch repair deficient, assessed by either PCR or immunohistochemistry. Some clones are missing from TCRdb's copy, which holds only in-frame ones; the method was immunoSEQ multiplex PCR. Among about 130,000 clones listed, 88% were seen once. This clone was recorded only once. The sample was peripheral blood, taken approximately 73 weeks after starting pembrolizumab. The clonotype comes from an adult with mismatch repair-deficient cancer. The chain is built from TRBV6-5 and TRBJ1-1; weak D call: TRBD1 (6 bases). CDR3 sequence: CASTYGGHLNTEAFF. CDR3 nucleotides: TGTGCCAGCACCTACGGGGGACATTTGAACACTGAAGCTTTCTTT.